This entry lists 20 T cell receptor beta chains sequenced from one sample in a study of shared clonotypes between healthy human individuals. The repertoire was sequenced with immunoSEQ multiplex PCR; TCRdb's copy has only in-frame clones and lacks some. The sample lists approximately 470,000 clones; more than 75% were seen once. The sequencing sample was made of PBMCs. The receptor source for this set is a woman aged 40 to 50 in good health. Some clones in this sample may be carry-over from other donors' samples.

This clone was detected only once. The rearrangement links TRBV18 to TRBJ2-5, with TRBD2 as a possible D gene (6 bases). With 2 bases removed from V and 3 bases from J, the gap between germline ends came to 10 bases. Germline-derived CDR1 and CDR2 are KGHSH and LQKENI. This CDR3 region has 14 residues. CDR3 region: CASSPTWREETQYF. CDR3 DNA: TGTGCCAGCTCACCAACGTGGAGGGAAGAGACCCAGTACTTC.

In its sample, this clone was seen many times. The rearrangement links TRBV6-1 to TRBJ2-1, with 7 bases matching TRBD2. Trimming at V came to 2 bases and at J to 4 bases, leaving 5 bases not matched to a gene. In germline, CDR1 is MNHNS, CDR2 SASEGT. The CDR3 totals 15 residues. CDR3 loop: CASSEIGEGYNEQFF. CDR3 nucleotide sequence: TGTGCCAGCAGTGAAATAGGGGAGGGATACAATGAGCAGTTCTTC.

This clone was picked up a small number of times. This chain links TRBV11-2 with TRBJ1-1, with D tentatively TRBD1 (5 bases). Looked up from germline, CDR1 is SGHAT and CDR2 is FQNNGV. The CDR3 is 14 amino acids. Trimming took off 6 bases at V and 1 base at J, with 12 bases between the two ends. CDR3 protein: CASRERGTNTEAFF. CDR3 nucleotide sequence: TGTGCCAGCAGAGAACGGGGGACGAACACTGAAGCTTTCTTT.

The rearrangement uses TRBV11-2 and TRBJ1-1, with D possibly matching TRBD1 (5 bases). This CDR3 has 14 amino acids. The germline V gene has CDR1 SGHAT and CDR2 FQNNGV. Trimming pared 5 bases from V and 4 bases from J, leaving 14 bases between. In nucleotides, the CDR3 is TGTGCCAGCAGCACCCGGGGGGGAGCCACTGAAGCTTTCTTT. Protein: CASSTRGGATEAFF.

The rearrangement links TRBV27 to TRBJ2-7; the D gene is possibly TRBD2 (6 bases). The ends were cut back, 4 bases at V and 3 bases at J, with 16 bases in the middle. The CDR3 extends over 15 amino acids. CDR1 is MNHEY and CDR2 is SMNVEV in the germline V gene (reference sequence). In nucleotides, the CDR3 is TGTGCCAGCAGTTCCCCTGCGGGAAGGTACTACGAGCAGTACTTC. This gives the protein CASSSPAGRYYEQYF.

The chain carries TRBV28 and TRBJ1-5, with 7 positions matching TRBD1. The CDR3 runs to 14 residues. After removal of 7 bases from V and 3 bases from J, the junction contained 6 bases not matched to a gene. Germline V lookup: CDR1 MDHEN, CDR2 SYDVKM. The CDR3 DNA sequence: TGTGCCAGCACCCCAGGGGGTGTCAATCAGCCCCAGCATTTT. This sequence encodes CASTPGGVNQPQHF.

The chain combines TRBV30 with TRBJ1-6, with TRBD1 identical over 9 bases. The CDR3 has 12 amino acids. Germline assignment: CDR1 GTSNPN and CDR2 SVGIG (reference sequence). The V and J ends lost 7 bases and 13 bases, in that order; junction bases with no gene match: 8. The CDR3 is CASGTGLAPLHF. The DNA of the CDR3 is TGTGCCTCCGGGACAGGGCTGGCGCCCCTCCACTTT.

This CDR3 reads CASSSFPRGYEQYF. Here the CDR3 DNA reads TGTGCCAGCAGCTCCTTCCCCCGGGGCTACGAGCAGTACTTC. The chain employs TRBV7-6 and TRBJ2-7; tentative D call: TRBD2 (5 bases). In germline, CDR1 is SGHVS, CDR2 FNYEAQ. CDR3 length: 14 residues. Trimming removed 4 bases from V and 3 bases from J, with 13 bases in between.

This chain links TRBV5-8 with TRBJ1-1; 8 bases are a match to TRBD1. This CDR3 contains 14 residues. In germline, CDR1 is SGHTS, CDR2 YDEGEE. Losses at the gene ends were 6 bases for V and 3 bases for J; bases not matched to a gene: 7. CDR3 nucleotides: TGTGCCAGCACCTCGGCAGGGGGCTACACTGAAGCTTTCTTT. This translates into CASTSAGGYTEAFF.

This clone turned up a few times. The chain links TRBV14 to TRBJ2-3; D call uncertain. The CDR3 runs to 12 residues. CDR1 and CDR2 (germline): SGHDN, FVKESK. Trimming pared 5 bases from V and 6 bases from J, leaving 9 bases between. Here the CDR3 reads CASSYIDDTQYF. DNA for the CDR3: TGTGCCAGCAGCTACATTGACGATACGCAGTATTTT.

The chain has TRBV6-1 and TRBJ1-1; 11 bases are shared with TRBD1. This CDR3 has 14 amino acids. The germline V gene has CDR1 MNHNS and CDR2 SASEGT. Losses at the gene ends were 7 bases for V and 10 bases for J; bases not matched to a gene: 11. The CDR3 nucleotides are TGTGCCAGCACCCTAAGGGGGACAGGGGGACTAGCTTTCTTT. Translating it yields CASTLRGTGGLAFF.

For this clone: The sample contains more than one DNA sequence encoding this CDR3. This CDR3 reads CASSLGSTDTQYF. Written as DNA, the CDR3 is TGTGCCAGCAGCTTAGGCTCCACAGATACGCAGTATTTT. This chain links TRBV11-2 with TRBJ2-3; D not certain. The ends were cut back, 1 base at V and 2 bases at J, with 4 bases in the middle. The CDR3 loop spans 13 amino acids. Germline CDR1 is SGHAT and CDR2 is FQNNGV.

This chain connects TRBV27 to TRBJ2-1; maybe TRBD2 (7 bases). With 3 bases removed from V and 9 bases from J, the gap between germline ends came to 15 bases. Germline loops: CDR1 MNHEY, CDR2 SMNVEV (reference sequence). The CDR3 totals 14 residues. The CDR3 sequence is CASSFEGGWGEQFF. The CDR3 DNA is TGTGCCAGCAGTTTTGAGGGGGGGTGGGGTGAGCAGTTCTTC.

A single count supports this clone. The V gene is TRBV7-2, the J gene TRBJ1-2, with D tentatively TRBD1 (5 bases). Germline loops: CDR1 SGHTA, CDR2 FQGNSA. V shed 5 bases and J shed 3 bases, with 13 bases lying between them. This CDR3 has 14 residues. For the CDR3, the DNA is TGTGCCAGCAGCGGCAGTTTGGGGGACTATGGCTACACCTTC. This encodes CASSGSLGDYGYTF.

The V call is TRBV11-1, the J call TRBJ2-4, with a weak D call TRBD1 (6 bases). The ends were cut back, 5 bases at V and 2 bases at J, with 16 bases in the middle. The CDR3 loop spans 16 amino acids. Per the germline V gene, CDR1 is SGHAT and CDR2 is FQDESV (reference sequence). The CDR3 is CASSRLQGSSKNIQYF. In DNA, the CDR3 is TGTGCCAGCAGCCGTTTGCAGGGGTCCTCCAAAAACATTCAGTACTTC. Variable domain in full (rest from reference TRBV11-1 and TRBJ2-4): EAEVAQSPRYKITEKSQAVAFWCDPISGHATLYWYRQILGQGPELLVQFQDESVVDDSQLPKDRFSAERLKGVDSTLKIQPAELGDSAMYLCASSRLQGSSKNIQYFGAGTRLSVL.

This clone appeared many times. Other DNA sequences from this sample encode an identical CDR3 as well. The genes are TRBV7-2 and TRBJ2-3, with unresolved D. Germline CDR1 and CDR2: SGHTA and FQGNSA. The V and J ends lost 5 bases and 0 bases respectively, with 9 bases between them. The length of the CDR3 is 14 residues. CDR3 nucleotides: TGTGCCAGCAGCCCGACGACTAGCACAGATACGCAGTATTTT. Translation: CASSPTTSTDTQYF. Based on the CDR3 plus reference TRBV7-2 and TRBJ2-3, the full variable domain is GAGVSQSPSNKVTEKGKDVELRCDPISGHTALYWYRQSLGQGLEFLIYFQGNSAPDKSGLPSDRFSAERTGGSVSTLTIQRTQQEDSAVYLCASSPTTSTDTQYFGPGTRLTVL.

The chain carries TRBV30 and TRBJ2-5; the match to TRBD2 covers 10 bases. This CDR3 comprises 14 residues. The germline V gene encodes CDR1 GTSNPN and CDR2 SVGIG (reference sequence). The junction had 11 bases not matched to a gene; V was cut back by 4 bases and J by 9 bases. The CDR3 sequence: CAWMSSGSRRAQYF. The CDR3 bases are TGTGCCTGGATGTCTAGCGGGAGTCGCAGGGCCCAGTACTTC. Together with reference TRBV30 and TRBJ2-5, the CDR3 gives the full variable domain: SQTIHQWPATLVQPVGSPLSLECTVEGTSNPNLYWYRQAAGRGLQLLFYSVGIGQISSEVPQNLSASRPQDRQFILSSKKLLLSDSGFYLCAWMSSGSRRAQYFGPGTRLLVL.

The chain joins TRBV6-5 to TRBJ2-2, with 7 bases aligning to TRBD2. Germline V gives CDR1 MNHEY, CDR2 SVGAGI. CDR3 length: 15 amino acids. J gave up 3 bases and V 5 bases, and 6 bases lay outside the gene matches. CDR3 amino acids: CASSHQRDYTGELFF. CDR3 sequence (DNA): TGTGCCAGCAGTCATCAGCGGGATTACACCGGGGAGCTGTTTTTT.

The V and J genes are TRBV7-2 and TRBJ2-1, with TRBD1 as a possible D gene (5 bases). This CDR3 has 16 residues. Trimming pared 5 bases from V and 5 bases from J, leaving 19 bases between. From germline, CDR1 is SGHTA and CDR2 FQGNSA. In DNA form, the CDR3 reads TGTGCCAGCAGCCCTCAAGTGGGGTGGGGCAACAATGAGCAGTTCTTC. Its translation: CASSPQVGWGNNEQFF.

This chain connects TRBV27 to TRBJ2-7; 9 bases match TRBD2. With V trimmed by 6 bases and J by 3 bases, 15 bases remained unmatched. The CDR3 has 17 residues. Germline CDR1 is MNHEY and CDR2 is SMNVEV (reference sequence). CDR3 coding DNA: TGTGCCAGCAGCTCTCTCCCCGGCGGGGGGGCAAACTACGAGCAGTACTTC. It specifies CASSSLPGGGANYEQYF.